This T cell receptor (beta chain) was recovered during a study of T cell responses to AZD1222 COVID-19 vaccine. Libraries were prepared by immunoSEQ multiplex PCR; TCRdb keeps only in-frame clonotypes and omits some of them. Altogether 180,000 or so clones are present, just over 85% being singletons, with the ten largest covering about 8%. Trimming took 10 bases from V and 0 from J, leaving 12 bases between them. The CDR3 is 13 amino acids. Per germline, CDR1 SGHVS and CDR2 FQNEAQ. The sample was peripheral blood, taken on day 0 of AZD1222 vaccination. The receptor was isolated from an adult in good health. The V gene is TRBV7-8, the J gene TRBJ1-2; the D is unclear. The CDR3 reads CATRPATNYGYTF. The CDR3 DNA sequence: TGTGCCACCCGTCCAGCAACTAACTATGGCTACACCTTC. The entire variable domain, with the rest obtained from reference TRBV7-8 and TRBJ1-2, is as follows: GAGVSQSPRYKVAKRGQDVALRCDPISGHVSLFWYQQALGQGPEFLTYFQNEAQLDKSGLPSDRFFAERPEGSVSTLKIQRTQQEDSAVYLCATRPATNYGYTFGSGTRLTVV.